This record covers a single T cell receptor (beta chain). This receptor's antigen is unknown. It has no much larger one-base neighbor in the sample; base qualities were not kept. This sample was included in a study of blood T cells in healthy people across ages (dated by TCRdb to the mid-2010s). Context from the whole study: In model experiments, template switching captured about one uniquely barcoded TCR beta cDNA molecule for every two T cells. Age-related changes in TCR beta repertoire diversity were measured in the study by deep sequencing normalized with unique cDNA molecular identifiers. Donors were grouped into four age groups: young (average roughly 15 years), middle-aged (roughly 40), aged (about 59) and long-lived (just over 80). To avoid experimental bias, donors of different ages were spread randomly across the sequencing lanes. The study analyzed two additional independent replicas of 1 million unique cDNA reads from the same blood draw for two donors, one aged 18 to 30 and one aged 80 or older.

The 39 donors, aged about 6 to 95 years, were systemically healthy Caucasian individuals from Russia. Roughly 10 milliliters of peripheral blood were drawn from each donor into EDTA-treated Vacutainer tubes. Ficoll-Paque density-gradient centrifugation was used to isolate PBMCs, with at least 6 million per sample. Trizol reagent was used to extract total RNA from PBMCs, with at least 6 micrograms per sample. Naive CD45RAhigh/CD27high T cell percentages were measured by flow cytometry on a PBMC aliquot from every donor. What the study reported, not specific to this receptor: Because donor CMV infection status was unknown, age-related changes in expanded clonotypes were potentially confounded. Compared with the aged group, more naive CD4+ T cells, fewer expanded clones and increased TCR diversity were shown by the long-lived group, suggesting age selection. As age increased, observed TCR beta diversity per million T cells dropped in a roughly linear way, and a significant reduction was already evident by age about 40. Conclusive comparison of naive and antigen-experienced compartments was prevented by the profiling of bulk unsorted PBMCs. A strong correlation was found between observed TCR beta diversity and the percentage of naive T cells measured by flow cytometry. Total diversity estimates from one million sequenced T cells were considered lower bounds and underestimates.

The library was generated by 5' RACE. Sequenced on an Illumina HiSeq 2500. A second roughly 7 to 11 cycle PCR used a sample-barcoded 5' primer and a J-beta primer mix. A unique molecular identifier was introduced onto each TCR beta cDNA molecule by a template-switch 5' adaptor carrying 12 random nucleotides. Each sample yielded at least 2.5 million CDR3-containing paired-end reads. All of the RNA was converted into first-strand cDNA using the Mint cDNA synthesis kit, with a TRBC-specific oligonucleotide serving as the primer. Following uracil-DNA glycosylase treatment, a first 18-cycle PCR with universal primers M1SS and BC2_uni_R was performed on all cDNA. From the authors' description of their analysis: For normalization, 1 million high-quality reads, each with a distinct molecular identifier, were randomly selected from each sample. Reads sharing molecular identifiers were discarded rather than binned into consensus sequences. MiTCR, with a Q25 quality threshold and the strictest error-elimination algorithm, was used for CDR3 identification, clonotype clustering and error correction. A nonparametric unseen species model using Euler transformation provided a lower-bound estimate of total TCR beta diversity. TCRdb ran its own pipeline on the public reads, namely fastp trimming at Q25 and MiXCR clone calling, and kept in-frame beta chains. Each entry merges the rows of one CDR3 protein and shows their most common DNA and genes. TCRdb, not the authors, supplied the V and J calls. The sample table records approximately 1.5 million distinct CDR3 sequences; 42% of these occur just once. Around 4% of the sample goes to the ten largest clones.

The V and J ends are trimmed by 3 bases and 6 bases, leaving 12 bases between them. The CDR3 runs 13 residues from the cysteine to the phenylalanine. Only the CDR3 portion is preserved as DNA: 39 bases, with reading frame beginning at the first base. CDR1 and CDR2 (DFQATT, SNEGSKA) derive from the germline V gene (reference sequence). Sequencing was done on a sample of blood. In this chain, TRBV20-1 is recombined with TRBJ2-1; the D gene is perhaps TRBD1, from 5 matching bases. This TCR came from a woman between 18 and 29 years old in good health. The CDR3 in this case is CSASRTFSNEQFF. DNA sequence: TGCAGTGCTAGCCGGACATTCAGCAATGAGCAGTTCTTC.